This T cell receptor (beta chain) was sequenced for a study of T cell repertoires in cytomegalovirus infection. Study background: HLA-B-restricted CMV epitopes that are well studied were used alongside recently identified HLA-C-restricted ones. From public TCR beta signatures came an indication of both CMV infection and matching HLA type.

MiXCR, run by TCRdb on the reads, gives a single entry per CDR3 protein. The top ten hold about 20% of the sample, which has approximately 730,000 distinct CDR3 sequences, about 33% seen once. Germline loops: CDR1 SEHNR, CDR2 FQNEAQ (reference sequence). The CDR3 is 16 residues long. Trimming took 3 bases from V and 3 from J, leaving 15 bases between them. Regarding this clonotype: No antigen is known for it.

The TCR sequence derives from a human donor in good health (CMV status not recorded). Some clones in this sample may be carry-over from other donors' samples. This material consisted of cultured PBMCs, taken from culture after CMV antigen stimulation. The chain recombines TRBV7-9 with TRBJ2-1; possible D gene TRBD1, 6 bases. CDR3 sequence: CASSFSRGPRYNEQFF. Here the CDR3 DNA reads TGTGCCAGCAGCTTCTCCAGGGGCCCTCGCTACAATGAGCAGTTCTTC.